The 30 T cell receptor beta chains below were found in one sample sequenced in a study of T cells after yellow fever vaccination. Via MiXCR, TCRdb re-called the 5' RACE reads, giving one row per CDR3 protein. This sample yields hundreds of thousands of distinct CDR3 sequences, of which about 17% are seen a single time; roughly a sixth belongs to the top ten. The specimen was PBMCs, collected before the yellow fever booster vaccination. The receptors come from a man aged 18-30 years who received the YFV17D yellow fever vaccine.

V is TRBV5-1 and J is TRBJ1-2, with a possible D match to TRBD1 (6 bases). V was trimmed by 1 base and J by 5 bases, leaving 12 bases between them. This CDR3 is 14 amino acids long. Looked up from germline, CDR1 is SGHRS and CDR2 is YFSETQ. The chain's CDR3 is CASSLSTGTYGYTF. CDR3 in DNA: TGCGCCAGCAGCTTGTCGACAGGAACTTATGGCTACACCTTC.

This clonotype has a handful of counts. The chain couples TRBV9 to TRBJ2-5; D not resolved. This CDR3 region has 12 residues. The V end lost 0 bases, the J end lost 5 bases, and 5 bases lay between the germline ends. Germline CDR1 is SGDLS and CDR2 is YYNGEE. This CDR3 reads CASSVGDETQYF. The CDR3, as DNA: TGTGCCAGCAGCGTAGGGGATGAGACCCAGTACTTC.

The chain combines TRBV7-3 with TRBJ2-1; TRBD1 is a possible D gene (6 bases). V was trimmed by 5 bases and J by 0 bases, leaving 11 bases between them. The germline CDR1 and CDR2 sequences are SGHTA and FQGTGA. The CDR3 runs to 15 residues. The CDR3, as DNA: TGTGCCAGCAGCCCGTTAGGGGGCTCCTACAATGAGCAGTTCTTC. It specifies CASSPLGGSYNEQFF.

The V gene is TRBV28, the J gene TRBJ1-5; a weak D match, TRBD1 (6 bases). This CDR3 contains 14 residues. Germline CDR1 MDHEN, CDR2 SYDVKM. V was cut by 7 bases and J by 9 bases, with 19 bases left in between. Here the CDR3 reads CASTPGQGVRPQHF. The CDR3 DNA reads TGTGCCAGCACCCCGGGACAAGGCGTTCGGCCCCAGCATTTT. Looking up the rest from reference TRBV28 and TRBJ1-5 gives the full variable domain: DVKVTQSSRYLVKRTGEKVFLECVQDMDHENMFWYRQDPGLGLRLIYFSYDVKMKEKGDIPEGYSVSREKKERFSLILESASTNQTSMYLCASTPGQGVRPQHFGDGTRLSIL.

CDR3 sequence: CASSFGLAVTDTQYF. In nucleotides, the CDR3 is TGTGCCAGCAGCTTCGGACTAGCCGTCACAGATACGCAGTATTTT. This chain connects TRBV7-8 to TRBJ2-3; 8 bases map to TRBD2. The V gene's germline CDR1 is SGHVS and CDR2 FQNEAQ. The CDR3 is 15 amino acids. V lost 3 bases and J lost 2; bases outside the gene matches: 4.

The V and J genes are TRBV4-3 and TRBJ1-1; unclear D gene. Germline CDR1 is LGHNA and CDR2 is YSLEER. Trimming took 3 bases from V and 1 from J, leaving 21 bases between them. The CDR3 has 18 residues. CDR3 bases: TGCGCCAGCAGCCAGCAAGAGTCCCCAGTCCCACCGAACACTGAAGCTTTCTTT. Amino acid sequence: CASSQQESPVPPNTEAFF.

This clonotype was counted at least ten times. The chain combines TRBV5-5 with TRBJ2-7; 8 nucleotides align to TRBD1. Germline CDR1 reads SGHKS; CDR2 reads YYEKEE (reference sequence). J was trimmed by 4 bases and V by 4 bases; bases with no gene match: 7. CDR3 size: 14 residues. The CDR3 DNA follows: TGTGCCAGCAGCCGGGGGCAGGGGGCTTACGAGCAGTACTTC. This gives the protein CASSRGQGAYEQYF.

The chain employs TRBV6-5 and TRBJ1-2; D is possibly TRBD1 (6 bases). The CDR3 is 14 amino acids. V was pared by 6 bases and J by 5 bases, with 16 bases between. Germline V gene lookup returns CDR1 MNHEY and CDR2 SVGAGI. The DNA for the CDR3 is TGTGCCAGCAGCTACATACAGGGACCTTATGGCTACACCTTC. Translated, it gives CASSYIQGPYGYTF.

The chain links TRBV5-1 to TRBJ1-4; possible D gene TRBD1, 5 bases. Trimming left V 2 bases short and J 4 bases short, with 15 bases between. The CDR3 sequence is 16 residues long. The germline gives CDR1 SGHRS, CDR2 YFSETQ. CDR3 in DNA: TGCGCCAGCAGCTTCAAGACAGTGACTCTTAATGAAAAACTGTTTTTT. As protein: CASSFKTVTLNEKLFF.

The chain joins TRBV15 to TRBJ2-1; unclear D gene. V was clipped by 6 bases and J by 8 bases, with 8 bases between them. Germline values: CDR1 LNHNV, CDR2 YYDKDF (reference sequence). The CDR3 is 11 residues long. CDR3 loop: CATRRTDEQFF. The DNA of the CDR3 is TGTGCCACCAGGAGGACGGATGAGCAGTTCTTC.

The chain couples TRBV27 to TRBJ1-4; TRBD1 is a possible D gene (6 bases). The germline CDR1 and CDR2 sequences are MNHEY and SMNVEV (reference sequence). V gave up 4 bases and J gave up 2 bases, with 8 bases separating them. The CDR3 loop spans 14 amino acids. CDR3 nucleotides: TGTGCCAGCAGTTACAGGGCCACTAATGAAAAACTGTTTTTT. It encodes CASSYRATNEKLFF.

This clonotype has just a few counts. The chain couples TRBV6-5 to TRBJ2-3, with D perhaps being TRBD1 or TRBD2 (6 bases each). Germline values: CDR1 MNHEY, CDR2 SVGAGI. The CDR3 extends over 14 amino acids. Trimming stripped 4 bases from V and 5 bases from J, with 13 bases between. For the CDR3, the DNA is TGTGCCAGCAGTTTGGGGGGCCGGGGAGATACGCAGTATTTT. The encoded protein is CASSLGGRGDTQYF.

The chain combines TRBV6-5 with TRBJ2-5; D is unclear. Looked up from germline, CDR1 is MNHEY and CDR2 is SVGAGI. This CDR3 contains 16 residues. V was trimmed by 0 bases and J by 4 bases, leaving 15 bases between them. In nucleotides, the CDR3 is TGTGCCAGCAGTTACTCGAAGACTCGGACGTTAGAGACCCAGTACTTC. Translating gives CASSYSKTRTLETQYF.

V gene TRBV10-3 combines with J gene TRBJ2-1; D ambiguous. V was trimmed by 8 bases and J by 10 bases, leaving 18 bases between them. Germline V CDR1 and CDR2: ENHRY, SYGVKD. The CDR3 is made up of 13 amino acids. The CDR3 loop reads CAIGTRAPGEQFF. The CDR3 DNA is TGTGCCATCGGCACCCGGGCCCCTGGGGAGCAGTTCTTC.

The chain recombines TRBV2 with TRBJ1-5; 7 bases align to TRBD1. The CDR3 is made up of 18 amino acids. In germline, CDR1 is SNHLY, CDR2 FYNNEI. Trimming took 6 bases from V and 2 from J; bases not matched to a gene: 16. DNA for the CDR3: TGTGCCAGCAGACTTCCGGGACAGAGACCATATGGCAATCAGCCCCAGCATTTT. As protein: CASRLPGQRPYGNQPQHF.

This clonotype turned up a few times. This rearrangement joins TRBV12-3 or TRBV12-4 to TRBJ1-2; no clear D. Trimming pared 5 bases from V and 8 bases from J, leaving 12 bases between. The CDR3 runs 12 residues. The CDR3: CASSPDLEGYTF. CDR3 in DNA: TGTGCCAGCAGTCCGGATTTGGAGGGCTACACCTTC.

V usage is TRBV6-5 and J usage is TRBJ1-4; D possibly corresponds to TRBD1 (5 bases). This CDR3 has 16 amino acids. The V and J ends lost 6 bases and 1 base respectively, with 15 bases between them. The germline V gene has CDR1 MNHEY and CDR2 SVGAGI. For the CDR3, the DNA is TGTGCCAGCAGCCCGGGACCGAGTCGAACTAATGAAAAACTGTTTTTT. This translates into CASSPGPSRTNEKLFF.

This clonotype occurred many times. This chain uses TRBV6-2 or TRBV6-3 with TRBJ2-7; the D gene is possibly TRBD1 (6 bases). Germline loops: CDR1 MNHEY, CDR2 SVGEGT. Trimming removed 9 bases from V and 1 base from J, with 7 bases in between. The CDR3 runs to 11 residues. The DNA for the CDR3 is TGTGCCAGTACAGGGTCCTACGAGCAGTACTTC. Encoded protein: CASTGSYEQYF.

V and J are TRBV29-1 and TRBJ1-1, with 7 bases that match TRBD1. The CDR3 consists of 12 residues. Germline V gives CDR1 SQVTM, CDR2 ANQGSEA. V lost 6 bases, J lost 4 bases, and 5 bases stayed unmatched. CDR3 protein: CSVEGAGTEAFF. The CDR3 nucleotides are TGCAGCGTGGAGGGGGCGGGCACTGAAGCTTTCTTT.

The rearrangement links TRBV5-1 to TRBJ1-1; 11 bases are shared with TRBD1. The CDR3 is made up of 18 amino acids. The germline V gene has CDR1 SGHRS and CDR2 YFSETQ. The J segment lost 6 bases and the V segment lost 4 bases, leaving 17 bases of the junction unmatched. The CDR3, as DNA: TGCGCCAGCAGCCTCCGCGGACAGGGGGCCCGGATTTTCGCTGAAGCTTTCTTT. This codes for CASSLRGQGARIFAEAFF.

V usage is TRBV7-9 and J usage is TRBJ2-3; perhaps TRBD1 as D (5 bases). The CDR3 totals 15 residues. Germline V CDR1 and CDR2: SEHNR, FQNEAQ (reference sequence). The ends were cut back, 5 bases at V and 0 bases at J, with 12 bases in the middle. The CDR3 loop reads CASSAGPSSTDTQYF. The CDR3 DNA is TGTGCCAGCAGCGCAGGGCCCTCTAGCACAGATACGCAGTATTTT.

A few counts support this clonotype. This chain links TRBV20-1 with TRBJ1-1, with D perhaps matching TRBD1 (5 bases). V lost 3 bases, J lost 0 bases, and 11 bases lay in between. CDR3 size: 14 residues. Germline-derived CDR1 and CDR2 are DFQATT and SNEGSKA (reference sequence). The CDR3 protein is CSASRDAMNTEAFF. The CDR3 nucleotides read TGCAGTGCTAGCCGGGACGCAATGAACACTGAAGCTTTCTTT.

The chain recombines TRBV4-1 with TRBJ1-5; maybe TRBD1 (6 bases). There are 16 residues in the CDR3. Per the germline V gene, CDR1 is MGHRA and CDR2 is YSYEKL. The V gene lost 3 bases and the J gene lost 4 bases, with 16 bases spanning the gap. The chain's CDR3 is CASSHPQGPLNQPQHF. Written as DNA, the CDR3 is TGCGCCAGCAGCCATCCCCAGGGGCCGTTAAATCAGCCCCAGCATTTT.

The table lists this clonotype with many counts. The chain links TRBV20-1 to TRBJ1-1; 10 bases agree with TRBD1. CDR3 length: 14 residues. V trimming: 6 bases; J trimming: 4 bases; junction bases outside the gene matches: 8. Per the germline V gene, CDR1 is DFQATT and CDR2 is SNEGSKA (reference sequence). The CDR3: CSARTGGTATEAFF. The DNA for the CDR3 is TGCAGTGCGAGGACAGGGGGTACAGCCACTGAAGCTTTCTTT.

This clonotype was recorded only once. J is TRBJ2-5 and V is TRBV12-3 or TRBV12-4; possibly TRBD2 for D (7 bases). This CDR3 comprises 15 residues. Trimming removed 3 bases from V and 5 bases from J, with 16 bases in between. The CDR3 reads CASSFGGAMVETQYF. As DNA, the CDR3 is TGTGCCAGCAGTTTTGGGGGGGCGATGGTGGAGACCCAGTACTTC.

The V and J genes are TRBV7-6 and TRBJ2-7; 8 positions match TRBD1. The V gene's germline CDR1 is SGHVS and CDR2 FNYEAQ. The CDR3 covers 15 residues. Trimming cost V 4 bases and J 6 bases; bases outside gene matches: 11. CDR3 in amino acids: CASSSPGQGSSEQYF. The CDR3 coding sequence is TGTGCCAGCAGCTCCCCAGGACAGGGTTCTTCCGAGCAGTACTTC.

This clonotype was observed many times. The chain combines TRBV7-6 with TRBJ2-7; 9 bases map to TRBD1. Germline V gives CDR1 SGHVS, CDR2 FNYEAQ. This CDR3 has 15 amino acids. Trimming at V came to 3 bases and at J to 5 bases, leaving 8 bases not matched to a gene. CDR3 DNA: TGTGCCAGCAGCTTGACGGACAGGGGTTTTAACGAGCAGTACTTC. Amino acid sequence: CASSLTDRGFNEQYF.

In this sample, this clonotype turned up a few times. The chain combines TRBV4-3 with TRBJ2-7; D possibly uses TRBD1 or TRBD2 (6 bases each). The V gene lost 0 bases and the J gene lost 6 bases, with 15 bases spanning the gap. CDR3 length: 15 residues. CDR1 LGHNA and CDR2 YSLEER come from the germline V gene. Written as DNA, the CDR3 is TGCGCCAGCAGCCAAGATAGGGGGGTAGCGGTCGAGCAGTACTTC. Residues: CASSQDRGVAVEQYF.

This clonotype was counted many times. The genes are TRBV4-1 and TRBJ2-1, with 9 bases matching TRBD1. Looked up from germline, CDR1 is MGHRA and CDR2 is YSYEKL. The J segment lost 1 base and the V segment lost 2 bases, leaving 6 bases of the junction unmatched. This CDR3 region has 17 residues. The CDR3 loop is CASSQLPGQGSYNEQFF. The CDR3 DNA sequence: TGCGCCAGCAGCCAATTACCGGGACAGGGATCCTACAATGAGCAGTTCTTC.

The chain is built from TRBV20-1 and TRBJ2-1; 9 nucleotides match TRBD2. Germline loops: CDR1 DFQATT, CDR2 SNEGSKA (reference sequence). The trim removed 6 bases at V and 6 bases at J, leaving 9 bases unmatched. The CDR3 spans 14 residues. CDR3 loop: CSAPGGGGANEQFF. The CDR3 nucleotides read TGCAGTGCACCCGGGGGCGGGGGGGCCAATGAGCAGTTCTTC.